One and the same sample provided the 29 T cell receptor beta chains below, sequenced in a study of shared clonotypes between healthy human individuals. Profiling relied on immunoSEQ multiplex PCR, and the TCRdb table lists in-frame clones only, not all of them. The sample lists some 580,000 clones, about 97% seen once, with around 0.057% in the top ten. The sample taken for sequencing was naive CD4+ T cells sorted from blood. This sample's subset: CD45RA+ positively selected. These receptors all come from a woman aged 25 to 39 in good health.

The chain joins TRBV18 to TRBJ1-1; 7 nucleotides agree with TRBD1. Germline assignment: CDR1 KGHSH and CDR2 LQKENI. The V segment lost 0 bases and the J segment 0 bases; nucleotides outside the gene matches: 1. The CDR3 consists of 15 residues. As DNA, the CDR3 is TGTGCCAGCTCACCACCCGGGACAGTGAACACTGAAGCTTTCTTT. Its protein is CASSPPGTVNTEAFF.

The V gene is TRBV6-1, the J gene TRBJ1-1, with unresolved D. There are 12 residues in the CDR3. V lost 7 bases and J lost 3, with 9 bases in between. Germline CDR1 is MNHNS and CDR2 is SASEGT. DNA of the CDR3: TGTGCCAGCACCCGGTTGTACACTGAAGCTTTCTTT. It codes for CASTRLYTEAFF.

The CDR3 bases are TGTGCCAGCAGCCCACAGGGGCCATCAACCTACGAGCAGTACTTC. This codes for CASSPQGPSTYEQYF. V and J are TRBV9 and TRBJ2-7, with 7 bases that match TRBD1. V lost 4 bases, J lost 2 bases, and 9 bases stayed unmatched. The CDR3 runs 15 residues. CDR1 is SGDLS, CDR2 YYNGEE, per germline.

This clone was seen only once. The V call is TRBV29-1, the J call TRBJ2-3; 9 bases align to TRBD2. Losses at the gene ends were 4 bases for V and 11 bases for J; bases not matched to a gene: 7. The CDR3 is 12 amino acids. Per germline, CDR1 SQVTM and CDR2 ANQGSEA. The CDR3 DNA is TGCAGCGTTGCGCTAGCGGGATATGAGCAGTATTTT. Amino acids: CSVALAGYEQYF.

V is TRBV9 and J is TRBJ2-5; 13 nucleotides match TRBD2. CDR3 length equals 17 residues. Looked up from germline, CDR1 is SGDLS and CDR2 is YYNGEE. Losses at the gene ends were 3 bases for V and 4 bases for J; bases not matched to a gene: 9. The CDR3 DNA is TGTGCCAGCAGCGCAGGGACTAGCGGGAATCTGGGAGAGACCCAGTACTTC. It specifies CASSAGTSGNLGETQYF.

The V call is TRBV19, the J call TRBJ2-5, with TRBD2 identical over 8 bases. The germline V gene encodes CDR1 LNHDA and CDR2 SQIVND (reference sequence). The CDR3 totals 14 residues. J lost 1 base, V lost 7 bases, and 5 bases had no gene match. This chain's CDR3 is CASNPSGSQETQYF. The CDR3 DNA follows: TGTGCCAGTAACCCTAGCGGGTCCCAAGAGACCCAGTACTTC.

This chain uses TRBV9 with TRBJ1-2, with 7 bases matching TRBD1. Germline trimming cut 3 bases from V and 4 bases from J; bases unmatched to any gene: 3. Germline CDR1 and CDR2: SGDLS and YYNGEE. There are 13 residues in the CDR3. The CDR3 sequence is CASSATGFYGYTF. The CDR3 DNA sequence: TGTGCCAGCAGCGCGACAGGGTTCTATGGCTACACCTTC.

The rearrangement links TRBV5-4 to TRBJ2-3; D uncertain. V lost 4 bases, J lost 5 bases, and 14 bases lay in between. Germline V gene lookup returns CDR1 SGHNT and CDR2 YYREEE (reference sequence). This CDR3 region has 14 residues. CDR3 region: CASSLTEPQDTQYF. The CDR3 region has the DNA TGTGCCAGCAGCCTTACAGAGCCGCAAGATACGCAGTATTTT.

This chain joins TRBV7-9 and TRBJ2-7, with TRBD2 matching over 7 bases. Per the germline V gene, CDR1 is SEHNR and CDR2 is FQNEAQ (reference sequence). This CDR3 has 14 amino acids. V lost 3 bases to trimming and J lost 3 bases; unmatched junction nucleotides: 5. Here the CDR3 reads CASSFRGGDYEQYF. The DNA of the CDR3 is TGTGCCAGCAGCTTTCGCGGGGGAGACTACGAGCAGTACTTC.

J is TRBJ2-7 and V is TRBV10-1, with 8 positions matching TRBD1. CDR3 size: 15 residues. V dropped 8 bases and J dropped 1; count of bases not matched to a gene: 10. Germline V gene sequence: CDR1 WNHNN, CDR2 SYGVQD (reference sequence). The CDR3 protein is CASVERQGPSYEQYF. CDR3 DNA: TGCGCCAGCGTTGAGAGACAGGGGCCTTCCTACGAGCAGTACTTC.

The rearrangement uses TRBV6-5 and TRBJ2-6, with D possibly matching TRBD1 (5 bases). CDR3 length equals 16 residues. CDR1 is MNHEY and CDR2 is SVGAGI in the germline V gene. V was shortened by 1 base and J by 2 bases, with 9 bases between the two germline ends. CDR3 amino acids: CASSYLSRAGANVLTF. The CDR3 DNA sequence: TGTGCCAGCAGTTACTTGTCCAGGGCTGGGGCCAACGTCCTGACTTTC.

This chain uses TRBV11-1 with TRBJ1-2; D call uncertain. V gave up 2 bases and J gave up 8 bases, with 18 bases separating them. This CDR3 is built from 15 residues. CDR1 is SGHAT and CDR2 is FQDESV in the germline V gene (reference sequence). CDR3 in DNA: TGTGCCAGCAGCTTATCGGCAGGAGGCCAGTGGGGCTACACCTTC. Protein sequence: CASSLSAGGQWGYTF. Full variable domain (missing parts from reference TRBV11-1 and TRBJ1-2): EAEVAQSPRYKITEKSQAVAFWCDPISGHATLYWYRQILGQGPELLVQFQDESVVDDSQLPKDRFSAERLKGVDSTLKIQPAELGDSAMYLCASSLSAGGQWGYTFGSGTRLTVV.

V usage is TRBV4-1 and J usage is TRBJ1-3; D is possibly TRBD1 (6 bases). Looked up from germline, CDR1 is MGHRA and CDR2 is YSYEKL. V lost 0 bases to trimming and J lost 3 bases, with 9 bases between them. The CDR3 totals 15 residues. CDR3 in amino acids: CASSQEGHLGNTIYF. CDR3 DNA sequence: TGCGCCAGCAGCCAAGAGGGACATCTTGGAAACACCATATATTTT.

This chain connects TRBV2 to TRBJ2-2, with D possibly being TRBD1 or TRBD2 (5 bases each). Germline V gene data show CDR1 as SNHLY and CDR2 as FYNNEI. This CDR3 has 16 amino acids. Trimming pared 4 bases from V and 0 bases from J, leaving 12 bases between. In DNA form, the CDR3 reads TGTGCCAGCAGTGTGTTGGGGACCACGAACACCGGGGAGCTGTTTTTT. Amino acids: CASSVLGTTNTGELFF. Filled out from reference TRBV2 and TRBJ2-2, the complete variable domain reads EPEVTQTPSHQVTQMGQEVILRCVPISNHLYFYWYRQILGQKVEFLVSFYNNEISEKSEIFDDQFSVERPDGSNFTLKIRSTKLEDSAMYFCASSVLGTTNTGELFFGEGSRLTVL.

The V call is TRBV5-4, the J call TRBJ2-3; D unclear. The CDR3 has 12 amino acids. Germline CDR1 reads SGHNT; CDR2 reads YYREEE (reference sequence). Trimming left V 4 bases short and J 6 bases short, with 9 bases between. The CDR3 sequence: CASSQVADTQYF. CDR3 nucleotide sequence: TGTGCCAGCAGCCAGGTGGCGGATACGCAGTATTTT.

The chain has TRBV6-5 and TRBJ1-4; a possible D gene is TRBD1 (5 bases). V lost 8 bases, J lost 8 bases, and 15 bases lay in between. The CDR3 extends over 13 amino acids. CDR1 is MNHEY, CDR2 SVGAGI, per germline. The CDR3 here is CASGGTVFEKLFF. The DNA of the CDR3 is TGTGCCAGCGGCGGGACCGTTTTCGAAAAACTGTTTTTT.

This chain joins TRBV6-5 and TRBJ2-3; maybe TRBD1 (6 bases). V was shortened by 0 bases and J by 7 bases, with 17 bases between the two germline ends. This CDR3 is 16 amino acids long. Germline V gives CDR1 MNHEY, CDR2 SVGAGI. The CDR3 loop reads CASSYSLDSSMYTQYF. The CDR3 DNA reads as TGTGCCAGCAGTTACTCGCTGGACAGTTCCATGTATACGCAGTATTTT.

CDR3 nucleotide sequence: TGCAGCGTTGAAGATTGGGGTTCTGGAAACACCATATATTTT. Its protein is CSVEDWGSGNTIYF. The chain is built from TRBV29-1 and TRBJ1-3, with D hard to call. In germline, CDR1 is SQVTM, CDR2 ANQGSEA. CDR3 length: 14 amino acids. Trimming pared 0 bases from V and 1 base from J, leaving 7 bases between.

The V and J genes are TRBV28 and TRBJ1-6; a weak D match, TRBD1 (5 bases). There are 12 residues in the CDR3. Deletions cut 5 bases from V and 14 bases from J, with 13 bases between. Germline V gives CDR1 MDHEN, CDR2 SYDVKM. In DNA, the CDR3 is TGTGCCAGCAGTCCGGGACGTCTAACCCTCCACTTT. Its protein is CASSPGRLTLHF.

The chain has TRBV5-4 and TRBJ2-2; D is unclear. This CDR3 has 15 amino acids. Per the germline V gene, CDR1 is SGHNT and CDR2 is YYREEE (reference sequence). V lost 0 bases and J lost 3, with 9 bases in between. CDR3 bases: TGTGCCAGCAGCTTGGAACGGTCCTACACCGGGGAGCTGTTTTTT. Translation gives CASSLERSYTGELFF.

The chain employs TRBV27 and TRBJ2-3; 10 bases line up with TRBD2. V shed 1 base, J shed 1 base, and the junction held 5 bases outside the gene matches. This CDR3 comprises 17 residues. The germline V gene encodes CDR1 MNHEY and CDR2 SMNVEV (reference sequence). CDR3 amino acids: CASSLLSGTSGTDTQYF. The CDR3 coding sequence is TGTGCCAGCAGTTTATTGTCCGGGACTAGCGGCACAGATACGCAGTATTTT.

The CDR3 bases are TGCGCCAGCAGCTTGGTGCAGGGGGCGTCTGAAAAACTGTTTTTT. Translation: CASSLVQGASEKLFF. The rearrangement links TRBV5-1 to TRBJ1-4; 8 bases map to TRBD1. With 0 bases clipped from V and 7 bases from J, the junction kept 5 bases outside the gene matches. CDR3 size: 15 residues. The germline CDR1 and CDR2 sequences are SGHRS and YFSETQ.

The chain has TRBV5-5 and TRBJ2-2; possible D gene TRBD2, 6 bases. Trimming stripped 1 base from V and 0 bases from J, with 13 bases between. The CDR3 runs 17 residues. Germline V gene data show CDR1 as SGHKS and CDR2 as YYEKEE (reference sequence). CDR3 nucleotides: TGTGCCAGCAGCTTGCGACCGGGACTCTCGAACACCGGGGAGCTGTTTTTT. Amino acids: CASSLRPGLSNTGELFF.

The chain links TRBV29-1 to TRBJ1-2, with TRBD1 matching 8 bases. J lost 4 bases, V lost 4 bases, and 5 bases had no gene match. Germline V lookup: CDR1 SQVTM, CDR2 ANQGSEA. This CDR3 has 13 amino acids. In nucleotides, the CDR3 is TGCAGCGTTGCCCAGGGGGCTCCCTATGGCTACACCTTC. It yields the protein CSVAQGAPYGYTF.

V is TRBV27 and J is TRBJ1-4; no clear D gene. This CDR3 is 13 amino acids long. Germline V CDR1 and CDR2: MNHEY, SMNVEV (reference sequence). The ends were cut back, 2 bases at V and 4 bases at J, with 5 bases in the middle. The CDR3 DNA follows: TGTGCCAGCAGTTTACGGAGTAATGAAAAACTGTTTTTT. Translating gives CASSLRSNEKLFF.

The chain is built from TRBV7-9 and TRBJ2-1; D assignment may be TRBD1 or TRBD2 (5 bases each). Germline loops: CDR1 SEHNR, CDR2 FQNEAQ (reference sequence). Trimming removed 1 base from V and 1 base from J, with 11 bases in between. The CDR3 extends over 16 amino acids. The CDR3 region is CASSLDWGKSYNEQFF. The DNA of the CDR3 is TGTGCCAGCAGCTTAGATTGGGGGAAGTCCTACAATGAGCAGTTCTTC.

This chain links TRBV4-1 with TRBJ1-5; D is uncertain. V was shortened by 3 bases and J by 7 bases, with 16 bases between the two germline ends. CDR1 MGHRA and CDR2 YSYEKL come from the germline V gene. The CDR3 sequence is 15 residues long. CDR3 DNA: TGCGCCAGCAGCCACCCGGGAAATCGCGTCCAGCCCCAGCATTTT. Translating it yields CASSHPGNRVQPQHF.

The CDR3 protein is CASSYSGVYGYTF. The DNA for the CDR3 is TGTGCCAGCAGTTACTCTGGCGTCTATGGCTACACCTTC. The V call is TRBV6-5, the J call TRBJ1-2; D is unclear. V was shortened by 0 bases and J by 4 bases, with 6 bases between the two germline ends. The germline V gene has CDR1 MNHEY and CDR2 SVGAGI. The CDR3 length is 13 residues.

The V call is TRBV7-2, the J call TRBJ1-1, with 8 positions matching TRBD1. The CDR3 spans 17 residues. Germline V lookup: CDR1 SGHTA, CDR2 FQGNSA. The junction had 13 bases not matched to a gene; V was cut back by 3 bases and J by 4 bases. CDR3 region: CASSFLGRGHVGTEAFF. For the CDR3, the DNA is TGTGCCAGCAGCTTCCTTGGCAGGGGGCACGTAGGCACTGAAGCTTTCTTT.